This T cell receptor (beta chain) emerged from a study of tissue T cells after allogeneic stem cell transplantation. Profiled with immunoSEQ multiplex PCR; TCRdb holds only in-frame clones, not every one. The sample consists of some 590 clones, 84% of them appearing once. The germline V gene encodes CDR1 LNHDA and CDR2 SQIVND (reference sequence). V gave up 4 bases and J gave up 4 bases, with 7 bases separating them. The CDR3 spans 12 residues. On this clone: Its target is not known.

Study-wide findings and caveats: Anatomically similar tissues had similar TCR repertoires within each patient. Across patients, clones rarely overlapped, yet motif clusters were shared tissue-specifically. Only a limited share of tissue TCRs appeared in blood or spleen. Sampling depth was limited, and the cohort was small and clinically varied.

This specimen consisted of liver tissue, obtained at autopsy. The gene calls are TRBV19 and TRBJ1-2; D is perhaps TRBD1 (5 bases). This receptor was identified in a male patient aged 40 to 69 with steroid-refractory graft-versus-host disease after an allogeneic stem cell transplant. Some T cells may be transferred from the graft donor. The CDR3 sequence is CASSRQIYGYTF. The CDR3 bases are TGTGCCAGTAGTAGACAGATCTATGGCTACACCTTC.